The clone carrying this T cell receptor (beta chain) was seen only a few times. The antigen is not known. This sample was taken from a study of blood T cells in healthy people across ages. Overall study results and limits: Age brought a roughly linear fall in TCR beta diversity measured per million T cells.

PCR was performed a second time for 7 to 11 cycles using a sample-barcoded 5' primer and a J-beta primer mix. Sequencing recovered at least 3 million CDR3-containing paired-end reads from each sample. TCRdb redid the calling of the 5' RACE reads with MiXCR, one entry per CDR3 protein. The data show about 1,500,000 distinct CDR3 sequences, under 30% seen once. Ranging in age from roughly 6 to 100, the donors were healthy Caucasian individuals from Russia. At least 6.5 million PBMCs were isolated per sample. V shed 3 bases, J shed 5 bases, and the junction held 9 bases outside the gene matches. Germline loops: CDR1 SGHDN, CDR2 FVKESK. The CDR3 consists of 16 residues.

The gene calls are TRBV14 and TRBJ2-1; 8 nucleotides line up with TRBD2. This TCR came from a woman in her thirties in good health. The sequenced sample was blood. CDR3 bases: TGTGCCAGCAGCCAGACCGGGACTAGTGGCCACAATGAGCAGTTCTTC. It encodes CASSQTGTSGHNEQFF. The complete variable domain, with remaining parts taken from reference TRBV14 and TRBJ2-1, reads EAGVTQFPSHSVIEKGQTVTLRCDPISGHDNLYWYRRVMGKEIKFLLHFVKESKQDESGMPNNRFLAERTGGTYSTLKVQPAELEDSGVYFCASSQTGTSGHNEQFFGPGTRLTVL.